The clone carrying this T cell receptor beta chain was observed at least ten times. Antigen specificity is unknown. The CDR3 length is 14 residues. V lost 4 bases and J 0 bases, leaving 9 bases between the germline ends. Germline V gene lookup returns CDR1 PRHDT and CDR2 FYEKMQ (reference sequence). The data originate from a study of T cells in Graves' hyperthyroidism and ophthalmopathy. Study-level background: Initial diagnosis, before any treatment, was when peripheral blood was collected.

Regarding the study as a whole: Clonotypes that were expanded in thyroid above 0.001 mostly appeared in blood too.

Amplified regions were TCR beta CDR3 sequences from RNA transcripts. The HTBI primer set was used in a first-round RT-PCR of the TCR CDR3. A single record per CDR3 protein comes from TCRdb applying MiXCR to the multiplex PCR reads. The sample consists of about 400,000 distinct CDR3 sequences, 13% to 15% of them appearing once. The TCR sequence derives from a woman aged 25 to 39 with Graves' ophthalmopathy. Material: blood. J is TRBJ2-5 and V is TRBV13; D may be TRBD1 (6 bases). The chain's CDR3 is CASSSGVYQETQYF. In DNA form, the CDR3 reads TGTGCCAGCAGCTCAGGGGTGTACCAAGAGACCCAGTACTTC.